This paragraph reports one TCR beta chain. What it binds is not known. These data come from a study of T cell responses to AZD1222 COVID-19 vaccine. Study-level background: Combined were second doses at about 4 or about 12 weeks.

V lost 1 base and J 8 bases, leaving 14 bases between the germline ends. CDR1 is SEHNR and CDR2 is FQNEAQ in the germline V gene (reference sequence). The length of the CDR3 is 15 residues. Study-wide results and caveats: Spike-specific TCR repertoires showed rising breadth and depth after two AZD1222 doses. Sampling that yielded the repertoires occurred only after the peak T cell response. Baseline testing showed seropositivity in only five or six AZD1222 recipients.

The data were produced by immunoSEQ multiplex PCR, yet TCRdb's version contains in-frame clones alone and is incomplete. The sample holds some 170,000 clones, roughly nine tenths seen once. This receptor was identified in an adult in good health. The material was peripheral blood, obtained on day 0 of AZD1222 vaccination. This chain links TRBV7-9 with TRBJ1-4; TRBD1 might be the D (5 bases). CDR3 sequence (DNA): TGTGCCAGCAGCTTAGGCGGGGGGAGAGGCGAAAAACTGTTTTTT. Its protein product is CASSLGGGRGEKLFF.